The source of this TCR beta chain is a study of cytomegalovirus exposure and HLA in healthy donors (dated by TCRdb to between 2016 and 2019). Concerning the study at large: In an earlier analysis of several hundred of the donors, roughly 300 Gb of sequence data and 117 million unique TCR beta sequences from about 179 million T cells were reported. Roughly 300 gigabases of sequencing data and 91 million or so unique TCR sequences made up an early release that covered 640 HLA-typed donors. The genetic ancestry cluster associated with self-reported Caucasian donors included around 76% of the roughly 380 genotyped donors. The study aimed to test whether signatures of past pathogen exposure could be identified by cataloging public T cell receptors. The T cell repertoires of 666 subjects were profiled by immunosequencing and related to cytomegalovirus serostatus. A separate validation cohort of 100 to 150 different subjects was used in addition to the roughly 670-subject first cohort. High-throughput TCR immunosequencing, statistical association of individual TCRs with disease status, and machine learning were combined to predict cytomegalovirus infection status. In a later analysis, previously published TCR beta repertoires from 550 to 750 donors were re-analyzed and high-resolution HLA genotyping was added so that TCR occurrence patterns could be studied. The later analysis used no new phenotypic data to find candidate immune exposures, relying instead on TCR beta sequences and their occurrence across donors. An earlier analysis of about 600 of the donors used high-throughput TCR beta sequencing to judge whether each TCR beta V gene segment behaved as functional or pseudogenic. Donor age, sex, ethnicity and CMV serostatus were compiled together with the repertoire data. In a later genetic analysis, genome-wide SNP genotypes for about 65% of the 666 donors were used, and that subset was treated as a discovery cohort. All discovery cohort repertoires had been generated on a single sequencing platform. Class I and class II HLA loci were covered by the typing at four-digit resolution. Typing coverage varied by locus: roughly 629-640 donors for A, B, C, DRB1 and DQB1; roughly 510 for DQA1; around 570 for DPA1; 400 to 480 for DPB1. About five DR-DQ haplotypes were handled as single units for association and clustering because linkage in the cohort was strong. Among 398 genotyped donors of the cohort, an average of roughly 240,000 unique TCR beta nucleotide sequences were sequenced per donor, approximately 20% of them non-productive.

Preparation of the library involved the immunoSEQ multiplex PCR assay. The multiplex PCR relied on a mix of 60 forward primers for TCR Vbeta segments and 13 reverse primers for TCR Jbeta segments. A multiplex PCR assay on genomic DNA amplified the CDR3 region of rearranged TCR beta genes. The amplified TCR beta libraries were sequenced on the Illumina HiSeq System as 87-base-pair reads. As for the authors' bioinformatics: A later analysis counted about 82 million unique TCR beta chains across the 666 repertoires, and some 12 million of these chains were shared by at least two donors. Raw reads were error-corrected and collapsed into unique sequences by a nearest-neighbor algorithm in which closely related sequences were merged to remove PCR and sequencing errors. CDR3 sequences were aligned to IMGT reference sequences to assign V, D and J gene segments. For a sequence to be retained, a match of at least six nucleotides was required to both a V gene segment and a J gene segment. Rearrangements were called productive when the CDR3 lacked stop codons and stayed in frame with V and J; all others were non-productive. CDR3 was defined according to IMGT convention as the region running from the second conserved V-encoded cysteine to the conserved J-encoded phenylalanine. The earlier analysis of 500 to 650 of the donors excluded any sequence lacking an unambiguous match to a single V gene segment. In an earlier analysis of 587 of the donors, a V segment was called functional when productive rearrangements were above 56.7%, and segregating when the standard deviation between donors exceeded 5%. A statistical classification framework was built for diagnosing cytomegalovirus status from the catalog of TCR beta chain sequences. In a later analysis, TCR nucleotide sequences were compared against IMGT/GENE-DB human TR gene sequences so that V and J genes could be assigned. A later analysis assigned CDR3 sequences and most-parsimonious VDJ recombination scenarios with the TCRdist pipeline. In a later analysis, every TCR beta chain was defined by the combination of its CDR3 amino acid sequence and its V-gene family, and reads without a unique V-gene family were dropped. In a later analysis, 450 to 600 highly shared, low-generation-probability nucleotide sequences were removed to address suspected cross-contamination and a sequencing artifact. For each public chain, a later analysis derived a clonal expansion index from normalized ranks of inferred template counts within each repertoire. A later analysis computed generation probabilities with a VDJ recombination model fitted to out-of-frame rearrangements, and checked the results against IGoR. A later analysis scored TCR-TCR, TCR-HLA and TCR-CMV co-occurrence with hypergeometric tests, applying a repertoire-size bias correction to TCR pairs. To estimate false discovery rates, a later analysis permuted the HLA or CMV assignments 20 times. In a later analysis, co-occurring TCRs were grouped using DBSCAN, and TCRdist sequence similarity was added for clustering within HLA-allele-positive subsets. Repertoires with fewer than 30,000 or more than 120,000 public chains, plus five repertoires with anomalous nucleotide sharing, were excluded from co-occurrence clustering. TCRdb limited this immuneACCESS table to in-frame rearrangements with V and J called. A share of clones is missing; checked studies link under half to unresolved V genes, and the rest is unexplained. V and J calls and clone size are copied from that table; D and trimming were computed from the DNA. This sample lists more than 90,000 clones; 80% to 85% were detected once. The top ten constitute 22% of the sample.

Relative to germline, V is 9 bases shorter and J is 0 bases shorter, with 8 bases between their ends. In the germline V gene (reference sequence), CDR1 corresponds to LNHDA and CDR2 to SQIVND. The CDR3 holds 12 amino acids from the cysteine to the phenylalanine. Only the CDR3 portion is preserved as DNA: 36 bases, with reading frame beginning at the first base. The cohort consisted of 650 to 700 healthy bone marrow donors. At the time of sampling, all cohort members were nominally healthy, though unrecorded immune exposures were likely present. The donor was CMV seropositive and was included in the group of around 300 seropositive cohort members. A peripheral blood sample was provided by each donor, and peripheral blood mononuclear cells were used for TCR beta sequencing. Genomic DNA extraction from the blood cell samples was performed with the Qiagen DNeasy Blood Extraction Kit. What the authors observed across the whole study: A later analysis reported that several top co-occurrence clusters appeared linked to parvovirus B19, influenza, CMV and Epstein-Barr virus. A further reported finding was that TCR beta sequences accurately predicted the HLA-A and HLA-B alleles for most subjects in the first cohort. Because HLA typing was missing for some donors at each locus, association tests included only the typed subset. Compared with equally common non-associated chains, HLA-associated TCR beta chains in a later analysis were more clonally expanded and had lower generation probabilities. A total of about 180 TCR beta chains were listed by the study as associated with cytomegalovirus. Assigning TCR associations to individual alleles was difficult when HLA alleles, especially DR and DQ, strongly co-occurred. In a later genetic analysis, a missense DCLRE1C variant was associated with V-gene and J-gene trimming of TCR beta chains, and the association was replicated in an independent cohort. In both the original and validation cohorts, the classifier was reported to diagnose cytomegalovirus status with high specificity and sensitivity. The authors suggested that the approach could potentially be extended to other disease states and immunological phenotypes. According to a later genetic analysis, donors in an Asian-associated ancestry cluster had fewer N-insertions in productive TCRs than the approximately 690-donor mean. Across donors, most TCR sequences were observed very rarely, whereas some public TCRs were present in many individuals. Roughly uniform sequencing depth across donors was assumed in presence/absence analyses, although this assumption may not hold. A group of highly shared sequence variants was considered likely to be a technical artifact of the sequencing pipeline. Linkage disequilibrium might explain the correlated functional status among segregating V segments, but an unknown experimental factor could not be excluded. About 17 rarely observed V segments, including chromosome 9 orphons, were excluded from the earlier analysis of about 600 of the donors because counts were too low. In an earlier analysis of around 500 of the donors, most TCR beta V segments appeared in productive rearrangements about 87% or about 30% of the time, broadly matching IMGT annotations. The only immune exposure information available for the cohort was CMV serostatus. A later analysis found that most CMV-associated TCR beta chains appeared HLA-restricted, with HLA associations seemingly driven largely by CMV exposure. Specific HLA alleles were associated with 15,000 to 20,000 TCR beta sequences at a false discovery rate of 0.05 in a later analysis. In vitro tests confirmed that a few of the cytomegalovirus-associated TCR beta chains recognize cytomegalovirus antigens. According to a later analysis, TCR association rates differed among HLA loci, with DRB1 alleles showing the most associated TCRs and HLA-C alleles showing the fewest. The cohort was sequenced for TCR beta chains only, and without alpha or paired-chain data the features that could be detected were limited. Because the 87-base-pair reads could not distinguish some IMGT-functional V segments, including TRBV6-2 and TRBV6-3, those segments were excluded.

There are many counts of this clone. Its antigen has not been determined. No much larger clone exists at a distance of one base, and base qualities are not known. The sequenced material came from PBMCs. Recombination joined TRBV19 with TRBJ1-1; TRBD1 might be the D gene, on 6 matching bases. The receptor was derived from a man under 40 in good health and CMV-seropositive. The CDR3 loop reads CARTGLNTEAFF. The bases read TGTGCCAGGACAGGCCTGAACACTGAAGCTTTCTTT.